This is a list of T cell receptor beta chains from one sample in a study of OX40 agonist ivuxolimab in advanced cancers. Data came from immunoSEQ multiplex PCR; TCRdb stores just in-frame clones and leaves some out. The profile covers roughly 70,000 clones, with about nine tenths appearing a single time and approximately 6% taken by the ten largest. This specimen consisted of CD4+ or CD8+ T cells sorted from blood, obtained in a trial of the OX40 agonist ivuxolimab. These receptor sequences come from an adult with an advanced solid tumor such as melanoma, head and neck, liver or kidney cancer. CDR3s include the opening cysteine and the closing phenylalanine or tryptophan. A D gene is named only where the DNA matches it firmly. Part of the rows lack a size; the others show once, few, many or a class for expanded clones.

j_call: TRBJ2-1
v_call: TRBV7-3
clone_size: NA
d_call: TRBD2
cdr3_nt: TGTGCCAGCAGCCACGGGAGGGGACTCAACAATGAGCAGTTCTTC
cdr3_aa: CASSHGRGLNNEQFF

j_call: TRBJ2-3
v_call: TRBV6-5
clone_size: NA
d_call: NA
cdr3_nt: TGTGCCAGCAGTTACGCCGGCAGGGCTGGAGATACGCAGTATTTT
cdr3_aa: CASSYAGRAGDTQYF

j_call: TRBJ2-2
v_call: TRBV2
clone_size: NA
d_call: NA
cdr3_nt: TGTGCCAGCAGTGGGGACGAAAACACCGGGGAGCTGTTTTTT
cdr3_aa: CASSGDENTGELFF

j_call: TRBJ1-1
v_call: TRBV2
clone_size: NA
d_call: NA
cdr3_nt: TGTGCCAGCAGTGAAGTCCTGGACGGATCAATGAACACTGAAGCTTTCTTT
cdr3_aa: CASSEVLDGSMNTEAFF

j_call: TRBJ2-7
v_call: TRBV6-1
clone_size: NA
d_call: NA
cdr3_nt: TGTGCCAGCAGTGAAGCCCTGGACAGTTACTACTACGAGCAGTACTTC
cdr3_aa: CASSEALDSYYYEQYF

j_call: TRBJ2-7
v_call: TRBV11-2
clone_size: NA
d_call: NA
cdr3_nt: TGTGCCAGCAGCTTAGTTTCAGGAGCCTACGAGCAGTACTTC
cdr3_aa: CASSLVSGAYEQYF

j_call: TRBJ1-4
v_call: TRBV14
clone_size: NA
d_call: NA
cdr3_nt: TGTGCCAGCAGCCCCCAGGGGAATAATGAAAAACTGTTTTTT
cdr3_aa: CASSPQGNNEKLFF

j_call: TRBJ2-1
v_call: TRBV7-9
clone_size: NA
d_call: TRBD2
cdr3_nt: TGTGCCAGCAGCGACGGGACTAGCGGCTACAATGAGCAGTTCTTC
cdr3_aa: CASSDGTSGYNEQFF

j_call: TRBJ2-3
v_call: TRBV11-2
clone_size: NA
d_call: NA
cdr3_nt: TGTGCCAGCAGCCCCGGTAAGGGCACAGATACGCAGTATTTT
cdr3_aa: CASSPGKGTDTQYF

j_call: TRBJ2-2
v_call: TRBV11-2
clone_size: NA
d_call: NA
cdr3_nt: TGTGCCAGCAGCGTCGGGCTAGGGGCGCTGTTTTTT
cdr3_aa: CASSVGLGALFF

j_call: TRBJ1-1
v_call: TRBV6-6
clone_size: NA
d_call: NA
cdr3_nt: TGTGCCAGCGGCCAGGGTACGAACACTGAAGCTTTCTTT
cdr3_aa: CASGQGTNTEAFF

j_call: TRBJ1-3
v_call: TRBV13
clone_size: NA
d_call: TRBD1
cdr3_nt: TGTGCCAGTGGACAGGGGGACGGAAACACCATATATTTT
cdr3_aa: CASGQGDGNTIYF

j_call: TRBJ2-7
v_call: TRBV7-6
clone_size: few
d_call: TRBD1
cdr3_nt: TGTGCCAGCAGCCCACCGGGACAGCTCTACGAGCAGTACTTC
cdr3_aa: CASSPPGQLYEQYF

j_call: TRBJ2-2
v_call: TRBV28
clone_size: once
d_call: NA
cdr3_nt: TGTGCCAGCAGCACAGCCCGGGAGCTGTTTTTT
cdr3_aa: CASSTARELFF

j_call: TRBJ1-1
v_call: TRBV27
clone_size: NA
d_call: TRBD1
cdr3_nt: TGTGCCAGCAGTTTATTCCGGGACAGGGGCACTGAAGCTTTCTTT
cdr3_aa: CASSLFRDRGTEAFF

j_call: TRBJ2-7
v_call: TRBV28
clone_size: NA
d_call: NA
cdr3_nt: TGTGCCAGCAGTACCCTCGGGGGCGGTACAACCTACGAGCAGTACTTC
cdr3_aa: CASSTLGGGTTYEQYF

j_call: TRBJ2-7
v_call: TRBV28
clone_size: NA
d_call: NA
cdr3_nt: TGTGCCAGCAGTTTGTTGACAGGCTTCTCCTACGAGCAGTACTTC
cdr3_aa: CASSLLTGFSYEQYF

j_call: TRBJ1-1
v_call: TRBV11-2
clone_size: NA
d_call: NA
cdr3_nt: TGTGCCAGCAGCTTTGGGTCTAACACTGAAGCTTTCTTT
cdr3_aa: CASSFGSNTEAFF

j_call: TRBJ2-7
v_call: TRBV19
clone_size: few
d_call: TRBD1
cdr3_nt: TGTGCCAGTAATTGGGGACAGGGCTACGAGCAGTACTTC
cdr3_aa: CASNWGQGYEQYF

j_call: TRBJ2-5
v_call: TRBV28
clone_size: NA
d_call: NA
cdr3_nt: TGTGCCAGCAGTGCCTTGGGGGGCCAAGAGACCCAGTACTTC
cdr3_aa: CASSALGGQETQYF

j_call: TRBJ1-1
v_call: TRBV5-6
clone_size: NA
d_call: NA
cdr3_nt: TGTGCCAGCAGCACTGACACTGAAGCTTTCTTT
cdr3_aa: CASSTDTEAFF

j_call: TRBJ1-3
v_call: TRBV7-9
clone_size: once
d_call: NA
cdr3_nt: TGTGCCAGCAGCTTAGTGGCGGTGGCAACTGGAAACACCATATATTTT
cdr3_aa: CASSLVAVATGNTIYF

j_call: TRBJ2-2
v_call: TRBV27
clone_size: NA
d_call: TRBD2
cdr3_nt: TGTGCCAGCCAGATAGGACTAGCTGCCATCGGGGAGCTGTTTTTT
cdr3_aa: CASQIGLAAIGELFF

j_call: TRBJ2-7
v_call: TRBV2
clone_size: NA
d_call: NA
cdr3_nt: TGTGCCAGCAGCCCCCCGGGGGCTCACTCCTACGAGCAGTACTTC
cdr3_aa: CASSPPGAHSYEQYF

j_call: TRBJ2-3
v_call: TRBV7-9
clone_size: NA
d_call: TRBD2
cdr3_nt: TGTGCCAGCAGCCCTACTAGCGGGGGGACCACAGATACGCAGTATTTT
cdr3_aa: CASSPTSGGTTDTQYF

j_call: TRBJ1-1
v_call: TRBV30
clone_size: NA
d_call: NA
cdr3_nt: TGTGCCTGGAATCCAGGCGGAATGAACACTGAAGCTTTCTTT
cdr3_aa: CAWNPGGMNTEAFF